This T cell receptor beta chain was documented in a study of cytomegalovirus exposure and HLA in healthy donors. Whole-study findings and limits: Most sequenced TCRs were rare (though some public TCRs occurred in many donors). The study flagged approximately 180 TCR beta chains as cytomegalovirus-associated.

Researchers ran the PCR with 60 Vbeta and 13 Jbeta primers. Clones were sequenced by immunoSEQ multiplex PCR, and TCRdb holds only the in-frame ones, with some missing. The table shows roughly 120,000 clones, with approximately 80% occurring only once. A remark on this clone: Its antigen is still unknown.

The receptor's source is a man in his forties or fifties in good health and CMV-seronegative. The specimen was PBMCs.

CDR3 sequence reads: CASSLAGNYEQYV. The CDR3 DNA reads TGTGCCAGCAGCTTGGCAGGGAACTACGAGCAGTACGTC. The chain has TRBV5-4 and TRBJ2-7; a weak D match, TRBD1 (5 bases). Germline V gives CDR1 SGHNT, CDR2 YYREEE (reference sequence). There are 13 residues in the CDR3. V lost 0 bases, J lost 3 bases, and 7 bases lay in between.